This TCR beta chain was found in a study of blood T cell repertoires in COVID-19. TCRdb's table, derived via immunoSEQ multiplex PCR, lists solely in-frame clones and lacks some. The sample gives about 140,000 clones, roughly 90% of which show up once; less than 2% is in the top ten. The length of the CDR3 is 14 residues. Germline loops: CDR1 SNHLY, CDR2 FYNNEI. With 7 bases removed from V and 2 bases from J, the gap between germline ends came to 15 bases. The receptor comes from a man aged 65-85 years with acute or convalescent COVID-19. Sequenced: peripheral blood. The chain couples TRBV2 to TRBJ2-7, with D perhaps TRBD2 (6 bases). The CDR3 region is CASTARGGPYEQYF. The CDR3 nucleotides are TGTGCCAGCACCGCACGGGGAGGTCCCTACGAGCAGTACTTC.